This T cell receptor beta chain is from a study of T cell responses to AZD1222 COVID-19 vaccine. The trim removed 5 bases at V and 7 bases at J, leaving 9 bases unmatched. The CDR3 has 15 residues. The V gene's germline CDR1 is SEHNR and CDR2 FQNEAQ (reference sequence). The repertoire was sequenced with immunoSEQ multiplex PCR; TCRdb's copy has only in-frame clones and lacks some. The table lists 70,000 to 95,000 clones, roughly 89% of them singletons. The sample consisted of peripheral blood, taken 28 days after the second AZD1222 dose. This sequence was found in an adult who received the AZD1222 COVID-19 vaccine. The V call is TRBV7-9, the J call TRBJ1-2; 11 bases map to TRBD1. CDR3 in amino acids: CASSILGQGAAGYTF. CDR3 DNA sequence: TGTGCCAGCAGCATACTCGGACAGGGGGCAGCTGGCTACACCTTC.